Below are 21 T cell receptor beta chains sequenced from a single sample in a study of blood T cell repertoires in COVID-19. Using immunoSEQ multiplex PCR, the repertoire was profiled, and TCRdb retains in-frame clones only, with some absent. The sample consists of some 320,000 clones, about 82% of them appearing once. Sequencing used peripheral blood. Receptors originate from a human donor in a cohort sampled during active COVID-19.

The V and J genes are TRBV9 and TRBJ2-3, with D tentatively TRBD1 (6 bases). Germline V gene sequence: CDR1 SGDLS, CDR2 YYNGEE. V lost 5 bases and J lost 3, with 13 bases in between. This CDR3 has 14 amino acids. Here the CDR3 DNA reads TGTGCCAGCAGTGACAAGGACAGAACAGATACGCAGTATTTT. Its protein product is CASSDKDRTDTQYF.

This clone was seen once. Other DNA sequences of this sample code for an identical CDR3. The chain has TRBV27 and TRBJ1-2; unclear D gene. CDR3 length equals 13 residues. CDR1 MNHEY and CDR2 SMNVEV come from the germline V gene (reference sequence). Trimming shortened V by 2 bases and J by 2 bases, and 6 bases separated the two germline ends. The CDR3 sequence is CASSLTANYGYTF. CDR3 nucleotides: TGTGCCAGCAGTTTAACCGCGAACTATGGCTACACCTTC.

This clone was observed once. This chain uses TRBV4-1 with TRBJ2-4; D gene ambiguous. This CDR3 comprises 16 residues. V was shortened by 1 base and J by 2 bases, with 12 bases between the two germline ends. Germline V gene lookup returns CDR1 MGHRA and CDR2 YSYEKL. This CDR3 reads CASSQGYRVSKNIQYF. Written as DNA, the CDR3 is TGCGCCAGCAGCCAAGGTTACCGAGTTTCCAAAAACATTCAGTACTTC.

The rearrangement links TRBV24-1 to TRBJ2-2; D is possibly TRBD2 (5 bases). Between the trimmed V and J ends, which lost 9 bases and 6 bases, there was a span of 16 bases. The CDR3 is 14 residues long. Germline CDR1 is KGHDR and CDR2 is SFDVKD. The CDR3 nucleotides read TGTGCCACCTCTGATGTCCGGGGATCCGGGGAGCTGTTTTTT. Protein sequence: CATSDVRGSGELFF.

The chain carries TRBV30 and TRBJ2-7; the D is unclear. V was trimmed by 0 bases and J by 2 bases, leaving 11 bases between them. CDR3 length equals 14 residues. Germline CDR1 and CDR2: GTSNPN and SVGIG (reference sequence). The CDR3 is CAWSVQVFPYEQYF. The CDR3 nucleotides are TGTGCCTGGAGTGTACAAGTCTTCCCCTACGAGCAGTACTTC.

The V gene is TRBV12-3 or TRBV12-4, the J gene TRBJ2-7, with D uncertain. V was shortened by 3 bases and J by 5 bases, with 11 bases between the two germline ends. The CDR3 has 13 amino acids. CDR3: CASSFGHDNEQYF. The CDR3 DNA sequence: TGTGCCAGCAGTTTCGGCCATGACAACGAGCAGTACTTC.

The CDR3 sequence is CASSVTGLSNQPQHF. The CDR3 DNA reads TGTGCCAGCAGCGTTACGGGACTTAGCAATCAGCCCCAGCATTTT. V and J are TRBV2 and TRBJ1-5, with D possibly matching TRBD1 (5 bases). Germline V gene lookup returns CDR1 SNHLY and CDR2 FYNNEI. The CDR3 covers 15 residues. The germline V and J ends were trimmed by 6 bases and 0 bases, with 12 bases remaining between them.

The chain is built from TRBV30 and TRBJ2-7; TRBD1 matches 10 bases. V lost 3 bases and J lost 4; bases outside the gene matches: 6. Germline CDR1 GTSNPN, CDR2 SVGIG (reference sequence). This CDR3 comprises 14 residues. CDR3 coding DNA: TGTGCCTGGAGCCCCGGGACAGGGGATTACGAGCAGTACTTC. It yields the protein CAWSPGTGDYEQYF. The complete variable domain, with remaining parts taken from reference TRBV30 and TRBJ2-7, reads SQTIHQWPATLVQPVGSPLSLECTVEGTSNPNLYWYRQAAGRGLQLLFYSVGIGQISSEVPQNLSASRPQDRQFILSSKKLLLSDSGFYLCAWSPGTGDYEQYFGPGTRLTVT.

The V call is TRBV9, the J call TRBJ1-2; no reliable D call. The CDR3 loop spans 14 amino acids. The ends were cut back, 0 bases at V and 6 bases at J, with 12 bases in the middle. Germline V CDR1 and CDR2: SGDLS, YYNGEE. The CDR3 nucleotides read TGTGCCAGCAGCGTAGACCTAGGTTGGGATGGCTACACCTTC. Amino acids: CASSVDLGWDGYTF.

CDR3 nucleotides: TGCGCCAGCAGCTTGGCACCCGGGACAGGGGGCAACGAGCAGTACTTC. This sequence encodes CASSLAPGTGGNEQYF. The chain combines TRBV5-1 with TRBJ2-7; TRBD1 aligns across 12 bases. Germline CDR1 and CDR2: SGHRS and YFSETQ. Trimming at V came to 0 bases and at J to 5 bases, leaving 6 bases not matched to a gene. The CDR3 consists of 16 residues. Full variable domain (rest looked up from reference TRBV5-1 and TRBJ2-7): KAGVTQTPRYLIKTRGQQVTLSCSPISGHRSVSWYQQTPGQGLQFLFEYFSETQRNKGNFPGRFSGRQFSNSRSEMNVSTLELGDSALYLCASSLAPGTGGNEQYFGPGTRLTVT.

The chain recombines TRBV12-3 or TRBV12-4 with TRBJ2-2; 9 nucleotides align to TRBD2. The length of the CDR3 is 13 residues. Trimming removed 11 bases from V and 4 bases from J; junction bases left unmatched: 5. The CDR3 loop reads CAGRLAVTGELFF. The CDR3 DNA reads as TGTGCCGGGAGACTAGCGGTCACCGGGGAGCTGTTTTTT.

The chain recombines TRBV18 with TRBJ1-2; D gene ambiguous. The V end was cut by 0 bases, the J end by 1 base, with 6 bases between. Germline assignment: CDR1 KGHSH and CDR2 LQKENI. The CDR3 contains 14 residues. The CDR3 region is CASSPPSFNYGYTF. CDR3 in DNA: TGTGCCAGCTCACCACCGTCATTTAACTATGGCTACACCTTC.

The chain combines TRBV7-9 with TRBJ2-7; unclear D gene. This CDR3 has 12 residues. Per germline, CDR1 SEHNR and CDR2 FQNEAQ (reference sequence). V was clipped by 4 bases and J by 3 bases, with 7 bases between them. In nucleotides, the CDR3 is TGTGCCAGCAGCTACCAGATCTACGAGCAGTACTTC. It yields the protein CASSYQIYEQYF.

V and J are TRBV2 and TRBJ1-3, with TRBD1 identical over 7 bases. This CDR3 is 16 amino acids long. With V trimmed by 8 bases and J by 0 bases, 10 bases remained unmatched. CDR1 and CDR2 (germline): SNHLY, FYNNEI. The CDR3 loop reads CASGEQGLLSGNTIYF. The DNA for the CDR3 is TGTGCCAGCGGGGAACAGGGGTTACTCTCTGGAAACACCATATATTTT. Complete variable domain (other parts from reference TRBV2 and TRBJ1-3): EPEVTQTPSHQVTQMGQEVILRCVPISNHLYFYWYRQILGQKVEFLVSFYNNEISEKSEIFDDQFSVERPDGSNFTLKIRSTKLEDSAMYFCASGEQGLLSGNTIYFGEGSWLTVV.

This sequence joins TRBV21-1 and TRBJ1-5; the DNA was not compared with TRBD1, the D call given in the table. TRBV21-1 is described as a pseudogene. The CDR3 has 14 amino acids. Written as DNA, the CDR3 is TGTGCCAGCAATCGGACACATAGGTGGCAGCCCCAGCATTTT. As protein: CASNRTHRWQPQHF.

This rearrangement joins TRBV18 to TRBJ1-2; perhaps TRBD1 as D (6 bases). V was pared by 0 bases and J by 4 bases, with 12 bases between. The CDR3 length is 15 residues. The germline CDR1 and CDR2 sequences are KGHSH and LQKENI. In DNA, the CDR3 is TGTGCCAGCTCACCACCCACAGGGTCCGGCTATGGCTACACCTTC. Amino acids: CASSPPTGSGYGYTF.

The chain recombines TRBV4-2 with TRBJ2-3; D may be TRBD2 (7 bases). The CDR3 contains 16 residues. The germline gives CDR1 LGHNA, CDR2 YNFKEQ. V lost 4 bases and J lost 4, with 18 bases in between. CDR3 sequence reads: CASSPIRGGASDTQYF. The DNA for the CDR3 is TGTGCCAGCAGCCCTATCCGAGGGGGGGCTTCAGATACGCAGTATTTT.

The J gene is TRBJ1-1, the V gene TRBV6-6; D is undetermined. Looked up from germline, CDR1 is MNHNY and CDR2 is SVGAGI (reference sequence). The CDR3 extends over 14 amino acids. Trimming took 2 bases from V and 4 from J, leaving 11 bases between them. For the CDR3, the DNA is TGTGCCAGCAGTTACGCGGAGGCTCTCACTGAAGCTTTCTTT. It is translated as CASSYAEALTEAFF.

The rearrangement uses TRBV3-1 (or the pseudogene TRBV3-2) and TRBJ2-1; 10 nucleotides align to TRBD2. J was trimmed by 0 bases and V by 2 bases; bases with no gene match: 7. The CDR3 has 18 amino acids. Germline V CDR1 and CDR2: LGHDT, YNNKEL (reference sequence). The CDR3 here is CASSQSELAGNSYNEQFF. CDR3 in DNA: TGTGCCAGCAGCCAAAGCGAACTAGCGGGGAACTCCTACAATGAGCAGTTCTTC.

This chain links TRBV10-2 with TRBJ2-1; TRBD1 matches at 7 bases. The CDR3 is 14 residues long. The germline V gene has CDR1 WSHSY and CDR2 SAAADI. The V segment lost 4 bases and the J segment 3 bases; nucleotides outside the gene matches: 3. The CDR3 protein is CASSVGTDYNEQFF. CDR3 nucleotides: TGCGCCAGCAGTGTTGGGACAGACTACAATGAGCAGTTCTTC.

This chain uses TRBV27 with TRBJ2-7; tentatively, D is TRBD2 (5 bases). Trimming left V 3 bases short and J 4 bases short, with 10 bases between. The CDR3 runs to 13 residues. The germline V gene has CDR1 MNHEY and CDR2 SMNVEV (reference sequence). This CDR3 is CASSFRPGYEQYF. CDR3 in DNA: TGTGCCAGCAGTTTCCGTCCGGGATACGAGCAGTACTTC.